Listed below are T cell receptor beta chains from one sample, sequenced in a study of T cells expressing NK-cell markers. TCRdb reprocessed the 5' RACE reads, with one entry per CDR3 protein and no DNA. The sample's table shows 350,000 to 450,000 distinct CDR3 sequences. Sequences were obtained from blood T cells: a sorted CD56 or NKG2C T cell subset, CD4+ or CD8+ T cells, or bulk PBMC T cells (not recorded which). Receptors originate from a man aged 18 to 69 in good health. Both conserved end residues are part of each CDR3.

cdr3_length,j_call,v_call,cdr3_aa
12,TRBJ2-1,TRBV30,CAWARTGNEQFF
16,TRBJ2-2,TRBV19,CASSRTAAANTGELFF
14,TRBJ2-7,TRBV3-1,CASSSRTGSYEQYF
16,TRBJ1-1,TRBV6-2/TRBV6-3,CASSSHHGELNTEAFF
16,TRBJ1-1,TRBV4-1,CASSQDGGFLDTEAFF
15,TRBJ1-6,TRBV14,CASSKAAAYNSPLHF
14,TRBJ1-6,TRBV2,CASSDLGGLAPLHF
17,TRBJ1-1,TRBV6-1,CASSEGGGRMRHTEAFF
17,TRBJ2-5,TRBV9,CASSAGLAGGLQETQYF
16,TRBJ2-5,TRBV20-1,CSAPKSGGGPGETQYF
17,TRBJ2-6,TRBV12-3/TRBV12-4,CASTRTGGWSGANVLTF
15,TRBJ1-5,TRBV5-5,CASSSRDILNQPQHF
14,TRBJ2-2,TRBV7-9,CASSLGQGAGELFF
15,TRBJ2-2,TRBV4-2,CASSRDLGTTGELFF
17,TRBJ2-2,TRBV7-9,CASSPQLSGANTGELFF
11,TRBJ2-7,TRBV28,CASSLREEQYF
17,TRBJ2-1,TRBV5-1,CASSLGPREVSYNEQFF
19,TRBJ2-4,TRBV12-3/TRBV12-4,CASSLGAGGWELAKNIQYF
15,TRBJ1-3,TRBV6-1,CATQGAVASGNTIYF
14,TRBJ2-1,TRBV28,CASTAASGGYEQFF
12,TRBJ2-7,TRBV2,CASSDLISSQYF
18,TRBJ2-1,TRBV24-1,CATSDRNSREGDRDEQFF
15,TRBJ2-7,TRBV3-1,CASSPEDRGTYEQYF
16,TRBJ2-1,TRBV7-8,CASSRENPRRYNEQFF
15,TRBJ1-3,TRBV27,CASSLRTGPGNTIYF
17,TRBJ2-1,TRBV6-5,CASSYPAAGDLYNEQFF
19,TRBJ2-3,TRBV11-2,CASSLVYRAGRSNTDTQYF
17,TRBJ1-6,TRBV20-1,CSAREGERSSYNSPLHF
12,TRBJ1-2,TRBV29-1,CSAQGWAGGYTF
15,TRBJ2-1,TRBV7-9,CASSPRGISRHEQFF
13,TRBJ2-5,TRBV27,CASSISKIETQYF
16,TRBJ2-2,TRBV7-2,CASSRPPGTNTGELFF
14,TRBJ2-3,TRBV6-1,CASSETARRDTQYF
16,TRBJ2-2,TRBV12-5,CASGLADRRNTGELFF
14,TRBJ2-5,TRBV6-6,CASSTHAGQETQYF
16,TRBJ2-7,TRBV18,CASSPREHREAYEQYF
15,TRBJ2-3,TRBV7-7,CASSLGTTGTDTQYF
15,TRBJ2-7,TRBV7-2,CASSSLTSSKYEQYF
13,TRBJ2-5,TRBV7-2,CASSPTGTRAQYF
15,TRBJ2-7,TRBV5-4,CASSSGLAGLYEQYF
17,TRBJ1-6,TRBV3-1,CASSRQGQGVKNSPLHF
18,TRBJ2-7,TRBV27,CASSDRQGASLISYEQYF
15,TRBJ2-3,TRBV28,CASSLVARATDTQYF
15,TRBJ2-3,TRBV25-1,CASSEYKPDVDTQYF
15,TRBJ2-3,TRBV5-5,CASSPVAGAADTQYF
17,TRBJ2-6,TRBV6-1,CASSARSTGTGANVLTF
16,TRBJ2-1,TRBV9,CASSILAGIGENEQFF
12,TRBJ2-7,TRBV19,CASSKQGTEQYF
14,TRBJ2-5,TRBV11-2,CASSHRDRGETQYF
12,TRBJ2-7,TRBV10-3,CAISRTAYEQYF
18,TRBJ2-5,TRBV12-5,CASGLAPVETPYQETQYF
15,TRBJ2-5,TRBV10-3,CAISFGLAAKETQYF
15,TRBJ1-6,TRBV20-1,CSANTRDGDNSPLHF
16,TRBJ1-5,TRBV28,CASLTGGGTGNQPQHF
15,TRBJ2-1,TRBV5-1,CASRLAGGTGSEQFF
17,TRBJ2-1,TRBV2,CASSTGLAGRITGEQFF
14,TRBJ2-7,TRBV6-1,CASGTGGQIYEQYF